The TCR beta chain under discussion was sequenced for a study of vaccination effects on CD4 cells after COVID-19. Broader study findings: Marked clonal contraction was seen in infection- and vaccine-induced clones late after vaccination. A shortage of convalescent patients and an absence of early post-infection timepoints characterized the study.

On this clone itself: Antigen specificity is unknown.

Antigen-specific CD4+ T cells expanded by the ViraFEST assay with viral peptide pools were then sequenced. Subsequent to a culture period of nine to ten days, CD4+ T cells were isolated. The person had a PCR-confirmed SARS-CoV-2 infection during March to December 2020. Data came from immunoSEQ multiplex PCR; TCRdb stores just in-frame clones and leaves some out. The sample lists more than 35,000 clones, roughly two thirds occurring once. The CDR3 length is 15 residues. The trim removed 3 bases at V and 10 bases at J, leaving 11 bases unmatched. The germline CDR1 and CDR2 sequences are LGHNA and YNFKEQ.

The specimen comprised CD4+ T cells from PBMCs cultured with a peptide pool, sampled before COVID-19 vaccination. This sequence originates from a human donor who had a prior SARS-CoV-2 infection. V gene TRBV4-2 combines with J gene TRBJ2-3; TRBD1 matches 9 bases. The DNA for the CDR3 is TGTGCCAGCAGCCAGGGACAGGGTGCGGTTCGGGCGCAGTATTTT. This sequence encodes CASSQGQGAVRAQYF.